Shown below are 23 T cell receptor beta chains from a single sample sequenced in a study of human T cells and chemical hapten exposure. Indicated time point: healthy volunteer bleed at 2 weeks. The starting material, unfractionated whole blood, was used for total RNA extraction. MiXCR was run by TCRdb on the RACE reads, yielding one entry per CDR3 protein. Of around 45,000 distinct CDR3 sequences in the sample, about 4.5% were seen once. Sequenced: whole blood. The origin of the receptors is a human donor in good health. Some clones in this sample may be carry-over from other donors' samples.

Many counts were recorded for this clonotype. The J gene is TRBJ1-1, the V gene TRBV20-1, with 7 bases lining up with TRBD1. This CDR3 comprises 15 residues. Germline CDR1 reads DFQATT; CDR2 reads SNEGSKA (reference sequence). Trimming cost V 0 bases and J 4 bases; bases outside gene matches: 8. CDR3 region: CSARDTGVWGTEAFF. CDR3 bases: TGCAGTGCTAGAGATACAGGGGTATGGGGCACTGAAGCTTTCTTT.

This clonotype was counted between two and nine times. The CDR3 DNA reads TGTGCCAGCAGCCGACTACAGAAGCTTGTCTATGGCTACACCTTC. Translating gives CASSRLQKLVYGYTF. The chain combines TRBV7-9 with TRBJ1-2; no definite D call. Germline CDR1 is SEHNR and CDR2 is FQNEAQ (reference sequence). V was cut by 5 bases and J by 4 bases, with 17 bases left in between. CDR3 length: 15 amino acids.

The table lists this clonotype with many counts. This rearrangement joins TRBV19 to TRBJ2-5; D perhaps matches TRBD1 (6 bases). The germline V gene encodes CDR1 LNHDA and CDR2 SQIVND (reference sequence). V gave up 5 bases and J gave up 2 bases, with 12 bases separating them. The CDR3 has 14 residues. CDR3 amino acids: CASSHETGQETQYF. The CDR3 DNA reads TGTGCCAGTAGTCATGAGACAGGACAAGAGACCCAGTACTTC.

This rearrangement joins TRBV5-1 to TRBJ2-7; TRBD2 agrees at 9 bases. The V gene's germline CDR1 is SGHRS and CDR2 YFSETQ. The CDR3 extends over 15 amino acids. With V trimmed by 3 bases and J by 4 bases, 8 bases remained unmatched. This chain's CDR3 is CASSWGSSGSYEQYF. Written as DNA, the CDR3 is TGCGCCAGCAGCTGGGGGAGTAGCGGGAGTTACGAGCAGTACTTC.

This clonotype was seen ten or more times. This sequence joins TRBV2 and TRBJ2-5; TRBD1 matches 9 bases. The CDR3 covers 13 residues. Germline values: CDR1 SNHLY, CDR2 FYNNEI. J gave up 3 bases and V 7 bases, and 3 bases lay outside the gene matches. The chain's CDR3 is CASKDRGKETQYF. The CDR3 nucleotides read TGTGCCAGCAAGGACAGGGGTAAAGAGACCCAGTACTTC.

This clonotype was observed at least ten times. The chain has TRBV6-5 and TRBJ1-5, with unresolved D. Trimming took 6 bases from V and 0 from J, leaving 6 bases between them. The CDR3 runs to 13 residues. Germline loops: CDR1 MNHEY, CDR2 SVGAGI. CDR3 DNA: TGTGCCAGCAGGGCCTATAGCAATCAGCCCCAGCATTTT. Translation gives CASRAYSNQPQHF.

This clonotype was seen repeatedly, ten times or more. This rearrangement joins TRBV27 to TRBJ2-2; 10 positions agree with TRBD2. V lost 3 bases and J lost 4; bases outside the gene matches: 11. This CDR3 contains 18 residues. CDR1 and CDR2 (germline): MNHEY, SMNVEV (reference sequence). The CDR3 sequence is CASSFRGLAEGGTGELFF. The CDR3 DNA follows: TGTGCCAGCAGTTTTAGAGGACTAGCGGAAGGGGGCACCGGGGAGCTGTTTTTT.

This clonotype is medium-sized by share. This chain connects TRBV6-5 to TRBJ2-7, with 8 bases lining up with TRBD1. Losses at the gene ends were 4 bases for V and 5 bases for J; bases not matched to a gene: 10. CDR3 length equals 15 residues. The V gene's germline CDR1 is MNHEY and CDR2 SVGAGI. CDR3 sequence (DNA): TGTGCCAGCAGTTTATCAGGGGGCGAAAGGAACGAGCAGTACTTC. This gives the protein CASSLSGGERNEQYF.

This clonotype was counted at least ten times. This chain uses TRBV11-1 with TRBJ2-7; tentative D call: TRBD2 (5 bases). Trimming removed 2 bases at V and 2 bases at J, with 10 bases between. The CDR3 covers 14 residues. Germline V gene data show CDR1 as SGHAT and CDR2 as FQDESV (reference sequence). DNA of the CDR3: TGTGCCAGCAGCTTAAGGAGTAGCGCCTACGAGCAGTACTTC. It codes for CASSLRSSAYEQYF.

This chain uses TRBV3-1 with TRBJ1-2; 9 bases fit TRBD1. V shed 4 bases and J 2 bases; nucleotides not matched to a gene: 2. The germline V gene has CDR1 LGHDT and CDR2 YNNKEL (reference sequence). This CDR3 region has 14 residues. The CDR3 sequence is CASSRGQGNYGYTF. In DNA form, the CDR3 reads TGTGCCAGCAGCCGCGGACAGGGGAACTATGGCTACACCTTC.

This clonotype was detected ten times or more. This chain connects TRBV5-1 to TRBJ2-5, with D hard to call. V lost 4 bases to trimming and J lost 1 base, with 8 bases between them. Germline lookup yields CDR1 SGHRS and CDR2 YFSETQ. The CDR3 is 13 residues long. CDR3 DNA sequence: TGCGCCAGCAGCCCCCCGGCCCAAGAGACCCAGTACTTC. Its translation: CASSPPAQETQYF.

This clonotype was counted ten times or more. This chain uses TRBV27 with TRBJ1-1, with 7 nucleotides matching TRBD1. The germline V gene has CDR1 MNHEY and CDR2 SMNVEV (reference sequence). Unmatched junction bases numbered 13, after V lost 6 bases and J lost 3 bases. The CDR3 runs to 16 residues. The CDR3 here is CASRPLMTGKDTEAFF. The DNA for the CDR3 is TGTGCCAGCAGACCCTTAATGACAGGGAAGGACACTGAAGCTTTCTTT.

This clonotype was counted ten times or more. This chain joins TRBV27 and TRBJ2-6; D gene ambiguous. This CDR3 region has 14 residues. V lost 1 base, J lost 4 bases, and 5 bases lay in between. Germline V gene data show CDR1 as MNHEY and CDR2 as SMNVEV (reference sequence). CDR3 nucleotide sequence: TGTGCCAGCAGTTTATGGTCCGGGGCCAACGTCCTGACTTTC. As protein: CASSLWSGANVLTF.

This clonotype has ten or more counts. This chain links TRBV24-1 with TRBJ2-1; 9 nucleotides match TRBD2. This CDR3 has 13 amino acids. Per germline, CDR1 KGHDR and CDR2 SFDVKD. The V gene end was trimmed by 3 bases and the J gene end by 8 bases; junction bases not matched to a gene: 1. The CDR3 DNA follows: TGTGCCACCAGTGATCGACTAGCGGATGAGCAGTTCTTC. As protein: CATSDRLADEQFF.

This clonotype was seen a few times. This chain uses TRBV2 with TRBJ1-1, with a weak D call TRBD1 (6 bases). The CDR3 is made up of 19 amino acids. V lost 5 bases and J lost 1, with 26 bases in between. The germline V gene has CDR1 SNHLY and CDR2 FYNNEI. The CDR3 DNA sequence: TGTGCCAGCAGTCCCGTCCAGACAGGCTTGCTACTACCGAACACTGAAGCTTTCTTT. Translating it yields CASSPVQTGLLLPNTEAFF.

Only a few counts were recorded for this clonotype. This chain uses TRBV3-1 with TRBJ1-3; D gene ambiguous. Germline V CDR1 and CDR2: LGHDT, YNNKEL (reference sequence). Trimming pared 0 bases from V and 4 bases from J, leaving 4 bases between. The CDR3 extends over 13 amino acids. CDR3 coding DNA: TGTGCCAGCAGCCAAGATGCCGGAAACACCATATATTTT. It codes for CASSQDAGNTIYF.

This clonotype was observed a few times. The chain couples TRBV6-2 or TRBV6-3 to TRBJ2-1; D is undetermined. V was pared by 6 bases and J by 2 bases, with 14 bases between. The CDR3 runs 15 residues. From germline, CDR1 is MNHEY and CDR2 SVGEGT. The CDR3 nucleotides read TGTGCCAGCAGGGGCGTGGCTCTCCCCTACAATGAGCAGTTCTTC. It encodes CASRGVALPYNEQFF.

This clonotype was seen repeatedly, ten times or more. The CDR3 is CASSPETGSYGYTF. For the CDR3, the DNA is TGTGCCAGCAGCCCCGAGACAGGTTCCTATGGCTACACCTTC. The chain recombines TRBV5-4 with TRBJ1-2, with a possible D match to TRBD1 (6 bases). V gave up 4 bases and J gave up 4 bases, with 14 bases separating them. Looked up from germline, CDR1 is SGHNT and CDR2 is YYREEE (reference sequence). CDR3 length: 14 amino acids.

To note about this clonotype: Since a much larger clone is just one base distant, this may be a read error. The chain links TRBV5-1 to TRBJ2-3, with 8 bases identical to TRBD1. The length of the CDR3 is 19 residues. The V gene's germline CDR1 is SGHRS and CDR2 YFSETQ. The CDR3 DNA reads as TGCGCCAGCAGCTTGGGGCAGGGGGCTCCTAAATTAGTCACAGATAGGCAGTATTTT. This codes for CASSLGQGAPKLVTDRQYF. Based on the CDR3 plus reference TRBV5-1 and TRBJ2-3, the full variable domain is KAGVTQTPRYLIKTRGQQVTLSCSPISGHRSVSWYQQTPGQGLQFLFEYFSETQRNKGNFPGRFSGRQFSNSRSEMNVSTLELGDSALYLCASSLGQGAPKLVTDRQYFGPGTRLTVL.

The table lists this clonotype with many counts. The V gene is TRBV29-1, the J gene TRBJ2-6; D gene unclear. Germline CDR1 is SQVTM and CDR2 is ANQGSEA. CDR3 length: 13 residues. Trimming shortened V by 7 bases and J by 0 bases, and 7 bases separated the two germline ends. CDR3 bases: TGCAGCGCTCTTAGCTCTGGGGCCAACGTCCTGACTTTC. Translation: CSALSSGANVLTF. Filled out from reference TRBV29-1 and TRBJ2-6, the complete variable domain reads SAVISQKPSRDICQRGTSLTIQCQVDSQVTMMFWYRQQPGQSLTLIATANQGSEATYESGFVIDKFPISRPNLTFSTLTVSNMSPEDSSIYLCSALSSGANVLTFGAGSRLTVL.

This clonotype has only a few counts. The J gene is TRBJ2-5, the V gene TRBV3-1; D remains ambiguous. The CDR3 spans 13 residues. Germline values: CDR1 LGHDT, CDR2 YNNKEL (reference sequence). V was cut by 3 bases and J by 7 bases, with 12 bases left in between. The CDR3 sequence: CASSHFNTGTQYF. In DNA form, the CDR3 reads TGTGCCAGCAGCCATTTCAACACGGGGACCCAGTACTTC.

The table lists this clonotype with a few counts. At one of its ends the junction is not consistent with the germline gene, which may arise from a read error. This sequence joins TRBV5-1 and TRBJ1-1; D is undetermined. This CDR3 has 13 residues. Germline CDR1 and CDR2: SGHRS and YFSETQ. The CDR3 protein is CASRLGSGTEAFF. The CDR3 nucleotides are TGCGCCAGCCGCTTGGGGTCTGGAACTGAAGCTTTCTTT. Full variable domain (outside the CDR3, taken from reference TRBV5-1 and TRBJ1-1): KAGVTQTPRYLIKTRGQQVTLSCSPISGHRSVSWYQQTPGQGLQFLFEYFSETQRNKGNFPGRFSGRQFSNSRSEMNVSTLELGDSALYLCASRLGSGTEAFFGQGTRLTVV.

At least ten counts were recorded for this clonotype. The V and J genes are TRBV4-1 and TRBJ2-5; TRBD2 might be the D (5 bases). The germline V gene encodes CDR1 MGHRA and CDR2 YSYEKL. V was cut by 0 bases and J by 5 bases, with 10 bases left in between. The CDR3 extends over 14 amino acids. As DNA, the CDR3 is TGCGCCAGCAGCCAAGATCCGGGAAGGGAGACCCAGTACTTC. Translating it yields CASSQDPGRETQYF.